This TCR beta chain derives from a study of yellow fever vaccine responses in identical twins. Study-level points and caveats: Convergence reportedly seemed to mark part of the twins' vaccine T cell response, with personalization marking the rest.

One entry per CDR3 protein results from TCRdb running MiXCR on the RT-PCR reads. Among 2,500 to 3,500 distinct CDR3 sequences listed, 85% to 90% were seen once. This CDR3 has 14 residues. The V gene's germline CDR1 is SGHRS and CDR2 YFSETQ. As concerns this clonotype: As yet, its antigen is unknown. Germline and junction disagree at one end, which may indicate a read error.

This TCR derives from a female donor who received the yellow fever vaccine. The source was T cells from blood (PBMCs), unsorted or a sorted subset (not recorded which), collected before or after yellow fever vaccination (not recorded which). V and J are TRBV5-1 and TRBJ1-6; 7 bases fit TRBD1. CDR3 region: CASRLGQWNSPLHF. The CDR3 nucleotides are TGCGCCAGCAGATTGGGACAGTGGAATTCACCCCTCCACTTT.